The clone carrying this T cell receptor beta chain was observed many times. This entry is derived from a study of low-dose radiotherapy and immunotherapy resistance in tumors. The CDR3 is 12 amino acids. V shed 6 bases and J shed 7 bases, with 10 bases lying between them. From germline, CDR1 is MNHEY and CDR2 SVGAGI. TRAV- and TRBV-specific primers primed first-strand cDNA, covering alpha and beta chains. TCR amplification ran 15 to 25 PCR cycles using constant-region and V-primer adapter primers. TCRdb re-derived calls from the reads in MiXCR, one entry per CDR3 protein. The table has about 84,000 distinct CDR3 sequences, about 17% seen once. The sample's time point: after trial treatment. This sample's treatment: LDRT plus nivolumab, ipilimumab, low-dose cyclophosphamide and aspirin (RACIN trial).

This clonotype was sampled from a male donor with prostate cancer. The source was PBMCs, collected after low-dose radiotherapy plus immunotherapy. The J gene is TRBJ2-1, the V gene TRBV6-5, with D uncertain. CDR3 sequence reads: CASRRTVNEQFF. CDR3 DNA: TGTGCCAGCAGACGGACGGTGAATGAGCAGTTCTTC.